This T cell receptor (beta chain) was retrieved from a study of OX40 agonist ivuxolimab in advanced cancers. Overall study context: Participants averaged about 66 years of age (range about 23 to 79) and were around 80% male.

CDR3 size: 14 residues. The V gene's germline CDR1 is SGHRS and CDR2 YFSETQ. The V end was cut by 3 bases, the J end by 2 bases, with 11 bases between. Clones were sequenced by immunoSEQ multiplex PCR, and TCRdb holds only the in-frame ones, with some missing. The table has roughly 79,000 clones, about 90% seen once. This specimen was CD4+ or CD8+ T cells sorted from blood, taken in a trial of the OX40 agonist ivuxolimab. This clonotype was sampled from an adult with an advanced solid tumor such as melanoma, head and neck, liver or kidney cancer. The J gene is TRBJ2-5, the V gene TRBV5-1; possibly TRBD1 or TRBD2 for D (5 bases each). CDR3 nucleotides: TGCGCCAGCAGCTCCGAGGGGTGGCAAGAGACCCAGTACTTC. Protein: CASSSEGWQETQYF.